This is a list of T cell receptor beta chains from one sample in a study of PD-L1 blockade in urothelial cancer. This table comes from immunoSEQ multiplex PCR, and its TCRdb copy is limited to in-frame clones, with some not included. Among roughly 50,000 clones, roughly 87% were seen once, and the ten largest hold 15% to 19%. Sequenced material: PBMCs, taken around atezolizumab (anti-PD-L1) treatment. Receptors originate from a man in his 70s with urothelial cancer. Both conserved end residues are part of each CDR3. D genes are given only for firm matches. Rows give clone size only sometimes, using once, few, many, or a class for an expanded clone.

clone size,V gene,J gene,D gene,CDR3 DNA,CDR3 protein
.,TRBV4-1,TRBJ2-2,TRBD2,TGCGCCAGCAGCCAAGGGACTAGCGGGAGGTTCGGGGAGCTGTTTTTT,CASSQGTSGRFGELFF
.,TRBV6-5,TRBJ1-2,.,TGTGCCAGCAGCCCAACACGCGGCCATGGCTACACCTTC,CASSPTRGHGYTF
.,TRBV19,TRBJ2-7,TRBD1,TGTGCCAGTAGGAGCACAGGGGGGTACGAGCAGTACTTC,CASRSTGGYEQYF
.,TRBV7-9,TRBJ1-4,.,TGTGCCAGCAGTACGACACAGGCAGGTGAAAAACTGTTTTTT,CASSTTQAGEKLFF
.,TRBV11-2,TRBJ2-2,TRBD2,TGTGCCAGCCGCCTGCTAGCGGGAGGGGGTAACACCGGGGAGCTGTTTTTT,CASRLLAGGGNTGELFF
few,TRBV6-6,TRBJ2-1,TRBD2,TGTGCCAGCAGCTCAACTAGCGGGAGGGAGGGCTATGAGCAGTTCTTC,CASSSTSGREGYEQFF
once,TRBV28,TRBJ2-7,TRBD2,TGTGCCAGCAGTTTTGGCCCGGGCAACGCGCGCGGGAGGGCCTACGAGCAGTACTTC,CASSFGPGNARGRAYEQYF
.,TRBV2,TRBJ1-2,TRBD1,TGTGCCAGCTTGCAGGGGGCTAATTTCGCTAACTATGGCTACACCTTC,CASLQGANFANYGYTF
few,TRBV5-1,TRBJ1-5,TRBD1,TGCGCCAGCAGCTTACAGGGGGAGGGTCAGCCCCAGCATTTT,CASSLQGEGQPQHF
.,TRBV28,TRBJ1-1,.,TGTGCCAGCACCCGGGTCGGCACTGAAGCTTTCTTT,CASTRVGTEAFF
.,TRBV10-3,TRBJ1-1,TRBD1,TGTGCCATCAGTGAGTCGCCCCGGACAGGCCCTGAAGCTTTCTTT,CAISESPRTGPEAFF
.,TRBV9,TRBJ1-1,.,TGTGCCAGCAGCCCACCGGTGAGGGGAGGAACTGAAGCTTTCTTT,CASSPPVRGGTEAFF
few,TRBV20-1,TRBJ1-1,.,TGCAGTAACAGTGAAGCTTTCTTT,CSNSEAFF
.,TRBV11-2,TRBJ2-5,.,TGTGCCAGCAGCCCGACTAGACGGGCAGAGACCCAGTACTTC,CASSPTRRAETQYF
once,TRBV9,TRBJ2-1,TRBD2,TGTGCCAGCAGCGTTGCCGGGGGACTAGCAGACAATGAGCAGTTCTTC,CASSVAGGLADNEQFF
few,TRBV5-4,TRBJ1-1,.,TGTGCCAGCAGCTTGTGGCGGGGTAGGGTGAACACTGAAGCTTTCTTT,CASSLWRGRVNTEAFF
.,TRBV30,TRBJ2-7,.,TGTGCCTGGAGTGTAGAGTCAGAGCAGTACTTC,CAWSVESEQYF
.,TRBV6-4,TRBJ2-1,.,TGTGCCAGCAGTTTGGGGGCGGCCTACAATGAGCAGTTCTTC,CASSLGAAYNEQFF
.,TRBV18,TRBJ1-2,.,TGTGCCAGCTCACTAGCCCCGGAATTTGGTTACACCTTC,CASSLAPEFGYTF
.,TRBV2,TRBJ2-7,TRBD1,TGTGCCAGCAGTGAGAGCCCAGGGGGAGTGAACTTC,CASSESPGGVNF
.,TRBV12-2,TRBJ2-1,.,TGTGCAAGTCGCCCCCGGATAAGGAGCTCCTACAATGAGCAGTTCTTC,CASRPRIRSSYNEQFF
.,TRBV4-1,TRBJ1-5,TRBD1,TGCGCCAGCAGCCAAGAAAGGCCCGGGACAGGGGGCGCCGGTAGAAATCAGCCCCAGCATTTT,CASSQERPGTGGAGRNQPQHF
.,TRBV7-3,TRBJ2-1,TRBD2,TGTGCCAGCAGCTTATGGGGACTAGAGGGCTATGAGCAGTTCTTC,CASSLWGLEGYEQFF
.,TRBV2,TRBJ1-4,TRBD1,TGTGCCAGCAGGGAGGACAGGCTGGGGAAACTGTTTTTT,CASREDRLGKLFF
.,TRBV5-1,TRBJ1-3,.,TGCGCCAGCAGCTTGACAGGGAACGCTGGAAACACCATATATTTT,CASSLTGNAGNTIYF
.,TRBV10-3,TRBJ2-7,.,TGTGCCATCAGAGTGGGCAGGTACGAGCAGTACTTC,CAIRVGRYEQYF
.,TRBV5-1,TRBJ1-3,TRBD1,TGCGCCAGCAGCTGGGGAGGACAGGGGTCAAAGTCTGGAAACACCATATATTTT,CASSWGGQGSKSGNTIYF
.,TRBV7-9,TRBJ2-7,TRBD1,TGTGCCAGCAGCTTAGGACAGGGCATCGACGAGCAGTACTTC,CASSLGQGIDEQYF
.,TRBV28,TRBJ2-1,TRBD2,TGTGCCAGCAGTCCCGGAGTCGCGGGAGGGAGGGGGGTCTACAATGAGCAGTTCTTC,CASSPGVAGGRGVYNEQFF
once,TRBV19,TRBJ2-1,TRBD2,TGTGCCAGTAGTTCCTCGACTAGCGGAATAATCAATGAGCAGTTCTTC,CASSSSTSGIINEQFF
.,TRBV27,TRBJ2-7,TRBD2,TGTGCCAGCAGTTCACTAGCGGGAGGGCCCGAGCAGTACTTC,CASSSLAGGPEQYF
.,TRBV4-1,TRBJ2-1,TRBD2,TGCGCCAGCAGCCAAAGCCTAGCGGGGAACAATGAGCAGTTCTTC,CASSQSLAGNNEQFF
.,TRBV5-6,TRBJ1-5,.,TGTGCCAGCAGTACCCGGGGAGGCGGTAATCAGCCCCAGCATTTT,CASSTRGGGNQPQHF
.,TRBV5-4,TRBJ2-7,.,TGTGCCAGCAGCTCACCGGACCTCTCGTGGCTCGACCGGGGGAACGAGCAGTACTTC,CASSSPDLSWLDRGNEQYF
once,TRBV5-4,TRBJ2-2,.,TGTGCCAGCAGCTTCTACACCGGGGAGCTGTTTTTT,CASSFYTGELFF
.,TRBV10-1,TRBJ2-7,TRBD2,TGCGCCAGCAGGGTGGTAGCGGGAGGGCACCAGCAGTACTTC,CASRVVAGGHQQYF
.,TRBV7-3,TRBJ2-2,.,TGTGCCAGCAGCTTAACGCGGGGCACCGGGGAGCTGTTTTTT,CASSLTRGTGELFF
.,TRBV5-1,TRBJ2-5,.,TGCGCCAGCAGCTTGCGGGGGTACCAAGAGACCCAGTACTTC,CASSLRGYQETQYF
.,TRBV5-1,TRBJ2-3,TRBD1,TGCGCCAGCAGCTTGGGAACAGGGGGCGATGGCAGATACGCGTATTTT,CASSLGTGGDGRYAYF
.,TRBV15,TRBJ2-3,TRBD1,TGTGCCACCAGCCTTGAGGGCAGGGGGCGAGCAGATACGCAGTATTTT,CATSLEGRGRADTQYF
.,TRBV7-3,TRBJ2-1,.,TGTGCCAGCAGCTCCCGAGGATGGGACAATGAGCAGTTCTTC,CASSSRGWDNEQFF
few,TRBV2,TRBJ2-2,.,TGTGCCAGCACCTACAGGGAAGGAACCGGGGAGCTGTTTTTT,CASTYREGTGELFF
.,TRBV27,TRBJ2-5,TRBD2,TGTGCCAGCAGTTCGCTAGCGGTGTACCAAGAGACCCAGTACTTC,CASSSLAVYQETQYF
.,TRBV6-1,TRBJ2-3,TRBD2,TGTGCCAGCAGTGGCTCCTATCTAGCGGGAGCTGAAGATACGCAGTATTTT,CASSGSYLAGAEDTQYF
.,TRBV7-8,TRBJ2-5,TRBD1,TGTGCCAGCAGTAGACAGGGGGCGAAGGAGACCCAGTACTTC,CASSRQGAKETQYF
.,TRBV18,TRBJ2-3,.,TGTGCCAGCTCACTAAGTGTGGGGCCAGATACGCAGTATTTT,CASSLSVGPDTQYF
.,TRBV6-6,TRBJ1-1,.,TGTGCCAGCAGTACCCACAGGGAAACTGAAGCTTTCTTT,CASSTHRETEAFF
.,TRBV5-1,TRBJ2-1,.,TGCGCCAGCAGTCCGAACGCGGGTCTCCACGGCGATGAGCAGTTCTTC,CASSPNAGLHGDEQFF
once,TRBV19,TRBJ1-5,TRBD1,TGTGCCAGTAGCAGATCAGGCGAAGGGGGCTCGAATCAGCCCCAGCATTTT,CASSRSGEGGSNQPQHF
.,TRBV7-9,TRBJ1-1,.,TGTGCCAGCAGCCCGGGAGGCGGCGGGTTGAACACTGAAGCTTTCTTT,CASSPGGGGLNTEAFF
.,TRBV2,TRBJ2-3,TRBD1,TGTGCCAGCAGACGAGGGACAGACACAGATACGCAGTATTTT,CASRRGTDTDTQYF
.,TRBV7-6,TRBJ2-1,TRBD2,TGTGCCAGCAGCTTTAGCGGGAGTGTGAATGGTGAGCAGTTCTTC,CASSFSGSVNGEQFF
.,TRBV7-3,TRBJ2-1,TRBD1,TGTGCCAGCAGCCTGACAGGGGAAAATGAGCAGTTCTTC,CASSLTGENEQFF
.,TRBV27,TRBJ2-3,TRBD2,TGTGCCAGCAGTTCGCCGGGACTAGCGATTCGTGGTACGCAGTATTTT,CASSSPGLAIRGTQYF
.,TRBV6-5,TRBJ1-1,.,TGTGCCAGCAGGTCCTTGGGGGGCACTGAAGCTTTCTTT,CASRSLGGTEAFF